The T cell receptor beta chain described here comes from a study of shared clonotypes between healthy human individuals. TCRdb's copy holds only in-frame clones and misses some; the assay was immunoSEQ multiplex PCR. The data show about 2.3 million clones, 93% seen once. Trimming cost V 5 bases and J 4 bases; bases outside gene matches: 10. Germline V gives CDR1 MDHEN, CDR2 SYDVKM. CDR3 length: 16 amino acids. This sequence joins TRBV28 and TRBJ2-5; 10 positions match TRBD2. The sample taken for sequencing was naive CD4+ T cells from PBMCs. As to subset: CD45RA+ positively selected. This sequence originates from a man between 18 and 29 years old in good health. Some clones in this sample may be carry-over from other donors' samples. CDR3 region: CASSQKLAGRRETQYF. The DNA for the CDR3 is TGTGCCAGCAGTCAGAAACTAGCGGGAAGGAGAGAGACCCAGTACTTC.